These 20 T cell receptor beta chains were sequenced from one sample in a study of cytomegalovirus exposure and HLA in healthy donors. The protocol was immunoSEQ multiplex PCR, while the TCRdb copy is restricted to in-frame clones and leaves out a portion. Among roughly 330,000 clones, around 90% were seen once, and the ten largest hold more than 0.9%. The sequenced material came from PBMCs. All receptors derive from a woman in her twenties or thirties in good health and CMV-seropositive.

The rearrangement links TRBV6-5 to TRBJ2-7, with TRBD1 matching 8 bases. This CDR3 region has 14 residues. V trimming: 4 bases; J trimming: 4 bases; junction bases outside the gene matches: 6. CDR1 MNHEY and CDR2 SVGAGI come from the germline V gene. This CDR3 is CASSSVTGAYEQYF. CDR3 bases: TGTGCCAGCAGTTCTGTGACAGGGGCATACGAGCAGTACTTC.

The chain couples TRBV5-1 to TRBJ2-7, with 9 bases identical to TRBD1. Germline V lookup: CDR1 SGHRS, CDR2 YFSETQ. V gave up 3 bases and J gave up 2 bases; unmatched junction bases: 3. The CDR3 contains 14 residues. CDR3 amino acids: CASSSRDRAYEQYF. DNA of the CDR3: TGCGCCAGCAGCTCCCGGGACAGGGCCTACGAGCAGTACTTC.

The V call is TRBV5-1, the J call TRBJ2-1; 8 bases line up with TRBD2. CDR3 length: 17 amino acids. The germline V gene encodes CDR1 SGHRS and CDR2 YFSETQ. The V segment lost 0 bases and the J segment 7 bases; nucleotides outside the gene matches: 12. CDR3 sequence reads: CASSLDGGSGNRNEQFF. CDR3 nucleotide sequence: TGCGCCAGCAGCTTGGACGGGGGTAGCGGGAATAGGAATGAGCAGTTCTTC.

This chain links TRBV20-1 with TRBJ1-1; D remains ambiguous. Germline CDR1 DFQATT, CDR2 SNEGSKA (reference sequence). This CDR3 spans 11 amino acids. The V and J ends lost 3 bases and 6 bases respectively, with 8 bases between them. CDR3: CSASAVAEAFF. CDR3 nucleotides: TGCAGTGCTAGCGCGGTGGCTGAAGCTTTCTTT.

The chain recombines TRBV5-6 with TRBJ2-7; 9 nucleotides align to TRBD2. The length of the CDR3 is 17 residues. The germline V gene has CDR1 SGHDT and CDR2 YYEEEE. V lost 0 bases, J lost 6 bases, and 13 bases stayed unmatched. This CDR3 is CASSLVGGGADRSEQYF. In nucleotides, the CDR3 is TGTGCCAGCAGCTTGGTCGGCGGGGGGGCCGACCGCTCCGAGCAGTACTTC.

This rearrangement joins TRBV2 to TRBJ1-2; possible D gene TRBD1, 6 bases. CDR3 length equals 14 residues. Trimming cost V 1 base and J 4 bases, with 10 bases left between them. Germline V gene data show CDR1 as SNHLY and CDR2 as FYNNEI. The CDR3 loop reads CASSEGGGAYGYTF. In nucleotides, the CDR3 is TGTGCCAGCAGTGAAGGTGGGGGGGCCTATGGCTACACCTTC.

The J gene is TRBJ1-3, the V gene TRBV27; no reliable D call. The CDR3 runs 15 residues. Looked up from germline, CDR1 is MNHEY and CDR2 is SMNVEV (reference sequence). The V and J ends lost 2 bases and 0 bases respectively, with 8 bases between them. The DNA of the CDR3 is TGTGCCAGCAGTTTAGTGCCACTCTCTGGAAACACCATATATTTT. It yields the protein CASSLVPLSGNTIYF.

The chain carries TRBV7-9 and TRBJ1-4, with 8 bases lining up with TRBD1. Germline V gives CDR1 SEHNR, CDR2 FQNEAQ (reference sequence). The CDR3 is made up of 15 amino acids. Germline trimming cut 1 base from V and 3 bases from J; bases unmatched to any gene: 1. The DNA for the CDR3 is TGTGCCAGCAGCTTAGGGACAGGGCCTAATGAAAAACTGTTTTTT. This translates into CASSLGTGPNEKLFF. The full variable domain, completed using reference TRBV7-9 and TRBJ1-4, is DTGVSQNPRHKITKRGQNVTFRCDPISEHNRLYWYRQTLGQGPEFLTYFQNEAQLEKSRLLSDRFSAERPKGSFSTLEIQRTEQGDSAMYLCASSLGTGPNEKLFFGSGTQLSVL.

This chain joins TRBV25-1 and TRBJ2-2; D gene uncertain. Trimming left V 0 bases short and J 3 bases short, with 8 bases between. The CDR3 has 15 residues. Per the germline V gene, CDR1 is MGHDK and CDR2 is SYGVNS. CDR3 in DNA: TGTGCCAGCAGTGAATACGGAAAAGACACCGGGGAGCTGTTTTTT. Translation: CASSEYGKDTGELFF.

This clone was recorded once. This chain links TRBV18 with TRBJ1-2; 12 bases match TRBD1. Looked up from germline, CDR1 is KGHSH and CDR2 is LQKENI. The length of the CDR3 is 14 residues. Germline trimming cut 6 bases from V and 6 bases from J; bases unmatched to any gene: 5. The DNA of the CDR3 is TGTGCCAGCTCGCCGGGACAGGGGGCACATGGCTACACCTTC. As protein: CASSPGQGAHGYTF.

The chain uses TRBV27 and TRBJ2-5; D is undetermined. Germline V CDR1 and CDR2: MNHEY, SMNVEV (reference sequence). Trimming pared 10 bases from V and 3 bases from J, leaving 15 bases between. The CDR3 is 13 amino acids. The CDR3 region is CATSLPWEETQYF. The CDR3, as DNA: TGTGCCACCTCTTTGCCCTGGGAAGAGACCCAGTACTTC.

V usage is TRBV7-2 and J usage is TRBJ1-2; 12 nucleotides match TRBD1. Germline-derived CDR1 and CDR2 are SGHTA and FQGNSA. V lost 5 bases to trimming and J lost 4 bases; unmatched junction nucleotides: 5. The CDR3 has 15 residues. The CDR3 DNA reads TGTGCCAGCAGCCCCTTGGGACAGGGGGCCTATGGCTACACCTTC. This codes for CASSPLGQGAYGYTF.

This chain links TRBV6-5 with TRBJ2-2; 7 positions agree with TRBD1. The CDR3 sequence is 16 residues long. Trimming cost V 2 bases and J 0 bases; bases outside gene matches: 3. Per germline, CDR1 MNHEY and CDR2 SVGAGI. CDR3 protein: CASSYTGQTNTGELFF. CDR3 DNA: TGTGCCAGCAGTTACACGGGACAGACGAACACCGGGGAGCTGTTTTTT.

V and J are TRBV7-6 and TRBJ2-3, with a possible D match to TRBD2 (6 bases). V shed 5 bases and J shed 3 bases, with 9 bases lying between them. From germline, CDR1 is SGHVS and CDR2 FNYEAQ. This CDR3 is built from 13 residues. The CDR3 is CASSPRGTDTQYF. In DNA, the CDR3 is TGTGCCAGCAGCCCGCGGGGTACAGATACGCAGTATTTT.

The chain is built from TRBV7-2 and TRBJ2-3; no reliable D call. The CDR3 has 15 residues. V was shortened by 0 bases and J by 0 bases, with 7 bases between the two germline ends. Per the germline V gene, CDR1 is SGHTA and CDR2 is FQGNSA. CDR3 in amino acids: CASSLAGHSTDTQYF. As DNA, the CDR3 is TGTGCCAGCAGCTTAGCAGGCCATAGCACAGATACGCAGTATTTT.

J is TRBJ2-2 and V is TRBV27, with TRBD1 as a possible D gene (5 bases). The germline V gene has CDR1 MNHEY and CDR2 SMNVEV (reference sequence). Trimming left V 10 bases short and J 3 bases short, with 9 bases between. CDR3 size: 12 residues. DNA for the CDR3: TGTGCCACCAGGGTTTACACCGGGGAGCTGTTTTTT. It is translated as CATRVYTGELFF.

The chain uses TRBV6-5 and TRBJ2-7; D is unclear. Germline loops: CDR1 MNHEY, CDR2 SVGAGI. V shed 2 bases and J shed 3 bases, with 8 bases lying between them. CDR3 length equals 13 residues. The CDR3 sequence: CASSYASSYEQYF. DNA of the CDR3: TGTGCCAGCAGTTACGCCAGCAGCTACGAGCAGTACTTC.

Regarding this clone: This specimen includes other DNA sequences encoding the same CDR3. The chain combines TRBV5-6 with TRBJ1-1, with D unresolved. Germline V gives CDR1 SGHDT, CDR2 YYEEEE. This CDR3 has 12 amino acids. Trimming pared 0 bases from V and 5 bases from J, leaving 5 bases between. The CDR3 loop reads CASSLVGTEAFF. The CDR3 region has the DNA TGTGCCAGCAGCTTGGTAGGGACTGAAGCTTTCTTT.

This rearrangement joins TRBV19 to TRBJ1-2; 8 nucleotides match TRBD1. Germline CDR1 and CDR2: LNHDA and SQIVND (reference sequence). The CDR3 spans 13 residues. Trimming removed 6 bases from V and 6 bases from J; junction bases left unmatched: 6. In nucleotides, the CDR3 is TGTGCCAGTAGCACAGGGGGAGCTGATGGCTACACCTTC. Translating gives CASSTGGADGYTF.

The gene calls are TRBV5-3 and TRBJ2-7; D gene unclear. TRBV5-3 is filed as an ORF, its function uncertain. This CDR3 contains 11 residues. V was trimmed by 2 bases and J by 5 bases, leaving 5 bases between them. This chain's CDR3 is CARSLDHEQYF. CDR3 in DNA: TGTGCCAGAAGCTTAGATCACGAGCAGTACTTC.